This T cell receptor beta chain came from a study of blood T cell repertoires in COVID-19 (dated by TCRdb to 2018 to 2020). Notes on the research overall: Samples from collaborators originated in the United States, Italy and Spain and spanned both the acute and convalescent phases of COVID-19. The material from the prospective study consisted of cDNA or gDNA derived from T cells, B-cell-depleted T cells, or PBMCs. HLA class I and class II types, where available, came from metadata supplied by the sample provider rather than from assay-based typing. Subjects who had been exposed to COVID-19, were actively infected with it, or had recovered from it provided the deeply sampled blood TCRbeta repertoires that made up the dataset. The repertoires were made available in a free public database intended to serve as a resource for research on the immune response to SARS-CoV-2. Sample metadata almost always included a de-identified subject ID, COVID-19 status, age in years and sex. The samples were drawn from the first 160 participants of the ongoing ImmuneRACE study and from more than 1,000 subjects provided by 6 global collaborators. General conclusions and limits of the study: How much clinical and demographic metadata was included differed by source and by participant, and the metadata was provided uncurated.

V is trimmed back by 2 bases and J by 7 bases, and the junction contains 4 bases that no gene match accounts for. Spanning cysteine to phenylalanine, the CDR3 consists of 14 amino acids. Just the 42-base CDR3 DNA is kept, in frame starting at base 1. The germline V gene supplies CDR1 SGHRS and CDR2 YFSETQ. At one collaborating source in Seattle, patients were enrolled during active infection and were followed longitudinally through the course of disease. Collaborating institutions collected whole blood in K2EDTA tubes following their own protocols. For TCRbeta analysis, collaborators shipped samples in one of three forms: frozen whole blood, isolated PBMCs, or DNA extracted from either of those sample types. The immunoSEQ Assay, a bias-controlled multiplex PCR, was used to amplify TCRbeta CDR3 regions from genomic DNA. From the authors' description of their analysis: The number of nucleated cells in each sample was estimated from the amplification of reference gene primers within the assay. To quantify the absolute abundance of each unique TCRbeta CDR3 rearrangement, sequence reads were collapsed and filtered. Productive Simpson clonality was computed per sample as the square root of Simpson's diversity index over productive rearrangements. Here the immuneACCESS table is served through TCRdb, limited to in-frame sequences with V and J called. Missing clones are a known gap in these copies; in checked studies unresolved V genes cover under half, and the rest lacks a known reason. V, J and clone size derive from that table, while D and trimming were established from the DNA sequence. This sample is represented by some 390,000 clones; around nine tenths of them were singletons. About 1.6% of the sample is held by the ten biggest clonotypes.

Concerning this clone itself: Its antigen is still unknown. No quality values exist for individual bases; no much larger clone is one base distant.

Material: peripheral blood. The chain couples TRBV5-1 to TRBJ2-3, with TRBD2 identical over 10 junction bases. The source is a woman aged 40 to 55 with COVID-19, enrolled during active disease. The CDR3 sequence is CASSLAGGTNTQYF. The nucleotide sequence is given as TGCGCCAGCAGCTTAGCGGGGGGGACAAATACGCAGTATTTT.